The 28 T cell receptor beta chains given below trace back to one sample, sequenced in a study of blood T cell repertoires in COVID-19. Measured with immunoSEQ multiplex PCR; TCRdb has only the in-frame clones, and not every one. The repertoire holds under 350,000 clones, with 85% to 90% as singletons. Sequencing was done on a sample of peripheral blood. All receptors come from a man aged 40-50 years with acute or convalescent COVID-19.

This clone was counted once. V gene TRBV27 combines with J gene TRBJ2-7; TRBD1 agrees at 10 bases. J was trimmed by 5 bases and V by 0 bases; bases with no gene match: 4. The CDR3 contains 15 residues. Germline V lookup: CDR1 MNHEY, CDR2 SMNVEV (reference sequence). CDR3 bases: TGTGCCAGCAGTTTATCGCAGACAGGGGGCAACGAGCAGTACTTC. It is translated as CASSLSQTGGNEQYF.

The chain couples TRBV30 to TRBJ2-7; perhaps TRBD2 as D (5 bases). Looked up from germline, CDR1 is GTSNPN and CDR2 is SVGIG (reference sequence). This CDR3 spans 12 amino acids. Trimming took 5 bases from V and 4 from J, leaving 12 bases between them. The CDR3 nucleotides are TGTGCCTGGGATAGCCAGCGGTACGAGCAGTACTTC. It codes for CAWDSQRYEQYF.

The chain has TRBV2 and TRBJ2-1; D uncertain. The CDR3 sequence is 11 residues long. Germline V lookup: CDR1 SNHLY, CDR2 FYNNEI. V was pared by 9 bases and J by 8 bases, with 11 bases between. In nucleotides, the CDR3 is TGTGCCAGTACGAGGTTAGATGAGCAGTTCTTC. It encodes CASTRLDEQFF.

The chain has TRBV27 and TRBJ1-3; D gene ambiguous. Germline lookup yields CDR1 MNHEY and CDR2 SMNVEV (reference sequence). The V gene lost 7 bases and the J gene lost 7 bases, with 8 bases spanning the gap. This CDR3 is built from 11 residues. CDR3 DNA: TGTGCCAGCATTCGAGGTAACACCATATATTTT. Amino acids: CASIRGNTIYF.

The chain uses TRBV12-3 or TRBV12-4 and TRBJ2-1, with 14 bases identical to TRBD2. V gave up 5 bases and J gave up 15 bases; unmatched junction bases: 6. The CDR3 covers 13 residues. The DNA of the CDR3 is TGTGCCAGCAGTACGACTAGCGGGGGGGCCACGTTCTTC. The encoded protein is CASSTTSGGATFF.

This clone has more than one count but fewer than ten. CDR3 in amino acids: CASSFGTDEQYF. The CDR3 region has the DNA TGTGCCAGCAGCTTCGGGACTGACGAGCAGTACTTC. The rearrangement joins TRBV5-6 to TRBJ2-7; a weak D match, TRBD2 (6 bases). Germline V CDR1 and CDR2: SGHDT, YYEEEE. V was trimmed by 2 bases and J by 5 bases, leaving 8 bases between them. The CDR3 spans 12 residues.

The J gene is TRBJ2-1, the V gene TRBV4-1, with D perhaps matching TRBD2 (7 bases). There are 14 residues in the CDR3. Trimming took 8 bases from V and 6 from J, leaving 17 bases between them. Germline V CDR1 and CDR2: MGHRA, YSYEKL. CDR3 sequence: CASSLGRGRNEQFF. The DNA of the CDR3 is TGCGCCAGCTCCCTAGGGCGGGGGCGCAATGAGCAGTTCTTC.

The V and J genes are TRBV15 and TRBJ2-7; 9 bases fit TRBD1. There are 15 residues in the CDR3. After removal of 1 base from V and 5 bases from J, the junction contained 6 bases not matched to a gene. The germline CDR1 and CDR2 sequences are LNHNV and YYDKDF (reference sequence). The CDR3 coding sequence is TGTGCCACCAGCAGAGGAAGAACAGGGGGCCACGAGCAGTACTTC. Protein: CATSRGRTGGHEQYF.

The rearrangement joins TRBV19 to TRBJ1-4; D remains unclear. The CDR3 sequence is 14 residues long. V was cut by 10 bases and J by 8 bases, with 20 bases left in between. The germline V gene encodes CDR1 LNHDA and CDR2 SQIVND (reference sequence). Written as DNA, the CDR3 is TGTGCCACCGCCTCAGGAGGGTTAGCGGAAAAACTGTTTTTT. This translates into CATASGGLAEKLFF.

This clone occurred once. The CDR3 bases are TGTGCCAGCAGTTACGACGGGCAGGGTGGCTACACCTTC. Protein: CASSYDGQGGYTF. J is TRBJ1-2 and V is TRBV6-5, with D perhaps TRBD1 (5 bases). V lost 2 bases and J 7 bases, leaving 11 bases between the germline ends. From germline, CDR1 is MNHEY and CDR2 SVGAGI. This CDR3 has 13 residues.

This clone was seen a single time. V usage is TRBV19 and J usage is TRBJ1-2, with 8 bases identical to TRBD1. After removal of 7 bases from V and 8 bases from J, the junction contained 12 bases not matched to a gene. The CDR3 totals 14 residues. CDR1 is LNHDA and CDR2 is SQIVND in the germline V gene (reference sequence). The CDR3 region is CASIKGQGSGGYTF. CDR3 bases: TGTGCCAGTATAAAAGGACAGGGATCAGGGGGCTACACCTTC.

The table lists this clone with a count of one. The genes are TRBV27 and TRBJ2-1, with a tentative D call TRBD1 (6 bases). The CDR3 totals 13 residues. Germline CDR1 and CDR2: MNHEY and SMNVEV (reference sequence). Trimming left V 5 bases short and J 4 bases short, with 9 bases between. CDR3 region: CASSGQNYNEQFF. The CDR3 DNA is TGTGCCAGCAGTGGACAGAATTACAATGAGCAGTTCTTC.

The chain couples TRBV15 to TRBJ2-4, with a weak D call TRBD1 (5 bases). The length of the CDR3 is 16 residues. V was cut by 0 bases and J by 0 bases, with 9 bases left in between. CDR1 and CDR2 (germline): LNHNV, YYDKDF (reference sequence). CDR3 DNA sequence: TGTGCCACCAGCAGAGATAACAGGCTAGCCAAAAACATTCAGTACTTC. Protein product: CATSRDNRLAKNIQYF.

The chain recombines TRBV24-1 with TRBJ2-3; D perhaps matches TRBD2 (6 bases). This CDR3 has 14 amino acids. V lost 7 bases and J lost 3, with 13 bases in between. Germline V lookup: CDR1 KGHDR, CDR2 SFDVKD. CDR3 protein: CATSHPGETDTQYF. In nucleotides, the CDR3 is TGTGCCACCAGCCATCCGGGGGAAACAGATACGCAGTATTTT.

The chain has TRBV20-1 and TRBJ1-2; no clear D gene. Trimming took off 3 bases at V and 0 bases at J, with 5 bases between the two ends. This CDR3 spans 12 amino acids. The germline gives CDR1 DFQATT, CDR2 SNEGSKA (reference sequence). The CDR3 sequence: CSASSSNYGYTF. Written as DNA, the CDR3 is TGCAGTGCTAGTTCCTCTAACTATGGCTACACCTTC.

This clone has just one count. This rearrangement joins TRBV19 to TRBJ2-7; D gene unclear. The V end lost 5 bases, the J end lost 3 bases, and 5 bases lay between the germline ends. Germline CDR1 and CDR2: LNHDA and SQIVND (reference sequence). The CDR3 totals 11 residues. Here the CDR3 DNA reads TGTGCCAGTAGTGCGAACTACGAGCAGTACTTC. Encoded protein: CASSANYEQYF.

The chain recombines TRBV6-4 with TRBJ2-7; D possibly corresponds to TRBD1 (6 bases). The CDR3 consists of 13 residues. With 6 bases removed from V and 3 bases from J, the gap between germline ends came to 12 bases. Looked up from germline, CDR1 is MRHNA and CDR2 is SNTAGT. The CDR3 loop reads CASRKGGSYEQYF. In DNA, the CDR3 is TGTGCCAGCAGGAAAGGGGGAAGCTACGAGCAGTACTTC.

The chain couples TRBV6-5 to TRBJ2-2, with D possibly TRBD1 on 6 matching bases. The germline CDR1 and CDR2 sequences are MNHEY and SVGAGI. CDR3 size: 14 residues. V lost 7 bases and J lost 5, with 14 bases in between. CDR3: CASTKKGETGELFF. CDR3 nucleotide sequence: TGTGCCAGCACCAAGAAGGGGGAGACCGGGGAGCTGTTTTTT.

The rearrangement joins TRBV2 to TRBJ1-5; no definite D call. CDR3 length: 16 residues. V dropped 8 bases and J dropped 2 bases, with 19 bases sitting between them. Germline CDR1 SNHLY, CDR2 FYNNEI. CDR3 coding DNA: TGTGCCAGCCACGGGAAGACGGCCGAGGGCAATCAGCCCCAGCATTTT. Translation: CASHGKTAEGNQPQHF. The full variable domain, rest sourced from reference TRBV2 and TRBJ1-5, is EPEVTQTPSHQVTQMGQEVILRCVPISNHLYFYWYRQILGQKVEFLVSFYNNEISEKSEIFDDQFSVERPDGSNFTLKIRSTKLEDSAMYFCASHGKTAEGNQPQHFGDGTRLSIL.

The chain carries TRBV12-3 or TRBV12-4 and TRBJ1-2; D not certain. The germline V and J ends were trimmed by 3 bases and 4 bases, with 9 bases remaining between them. This CDR3 comprises 13 residues. CDR3 sequence reads: CASSFSFGYGYTF. CDR3 coding DNA: TGTGCCAGCAGTTTTAGTTTCGGCTATGGCTACACCTTC.

The chain combines TRBV5-1 with TRBJ1-6; D remains unclear. Germline V lookup: CDR1 SGHRS, CDR2 YFSETQ. Trimming left V 0 bases short and J 4 bases short, with 5 bases between. CDR3 length: 14 amino acids. CDR3 loop: CASSLGDYNSPLHF. The DNA of the CDR3 is TGCGCCAGCAGCTTGGGAGATTATAATTCACCCCTCCACTTT.

The genes are TRBV12-3 or TRBV12-4 and TRBJ2-1, with D hard to call. The CDR3 is 11 residues long. Between the trimmed V and J ends, which lost 5 bases and 5 bases, there was a span of 4 bases. CDR3 in amino acids: CASSPDNEQFF. The CDR3 DNA follows: TGTGCCAGCAGTCCAGACAATGAGCAGTTCTTC.

This sequence joins TRBV19 and TRBJ1-2; tentatively, D is TRBD1 (5 bases). This CDR3 contains 15 residues. V gave up 5 bases and J gave up 4 bases, with 17 bases separating them. Germline V gene sequence: CDR1 LNHDA, CDR2 SQIVND (reference sequence). This chain's CDR3 is CASSSTAQGRYGYTF. The CDR3 DNA follows: TGTGCCAGTAGTTCAACCGCTCAGGGCCGCTATGGCTACACCTTC.

Concerning this clone: Germline and junction disagree at one end, which may indicate a read error. The gene calls are TRBV5-4 and TRBJ2-4, with a weak D call TRBD2 (6 bases). The germline V gene has CDR1 SGHNT and CDR2 YYREEE (reference sequence). The CDR3 loop spans 16 amino acids. The CDR3 is CASSLDYRGSENIQYF. CDR3 nucleotide sequence: TGTGCCAGTAGCTTGGATTATCGGGGGAGCGAAAACATTCAGTACTTC. Drawing the rest from reference TRBV5-4 and TRBJ2-4, the complete variable domain is ETGVTQSPTHLIKTRGQQVTLRCSSQSGHNTVSWYQQALGQGPQFIFQYYREEENGRGNFPPRFSGLQFPNYSSELNVNALELDDSALYLCASSLDYRGSENIQYFGAGTRLSVL.

In its sample, this clone was seen a few times. The chain uses TRBV2 and TRBJ1-4, with unresolved D. V lost 5 bases and J lost 12, with 10 bases in between. CDR3 length equals 11 residues. Germline values: CDR1 SNHLY, CDR2 FYNNEI. CDR3 in DNA: TGTGCCAGCAGTTGGAGCGGAGAACTGTTTTTT. Protein sequence: CASSWSGELFF.

The CDR3: CASSFGRTVSTDTQYF. In DNA form, the CDR3 reads TGTGCCAGCAGCTTCGGACGGACTGTTAGCACAGATACGCAGTATTTT. J is TRBJ2-3 and V is TRBV7-3; maybe TRBD2 (5 bases). Germline assignment: CDR1 SGHTA and CDR2 FQGTGA. V lost 3 bases and J lost 0, with 13 bases in between. This CDR3 spans 16 amino acids.

The rearrangement links TRBV29-1 to TRBJ1-1; D unclear. This CDR3 has 13 residues. The V end was cut by 4 bases, the J end by 4 bases, with 13 bases between. The germline CDR1 and CDR2 sequences are SQVTM and ANQGSEA. The CDR3 is CSVAPEGSTEAFF. The CDR3 nucleotides are TGCAGCGTTGCACCCGAGGGAAGCACTGAAGCTTTCTTT.

This CDR3 is CASSRGAKQETQYF. CDR3 nucleotide sequence: TGTGCCAGCAGCCGGGGGGCGAAACAAGAGACCCAGTACTTC. The rearrangement joins TRBV5-4 to TRBJ2-5; D is perhaps TRBD2 (7 bases). The germline V gene encodes CDR1 SGHNT and CDR2 YYREEE (reference sequence). This CDR3 has 14 residues. V lost 4 bases and J lost 2, with 12 bases in between.